The present entry profiles one T cell receptor beta chain with its context. As yet, its antigen is unknown. TCRdb's table, derived via immunoSEQ multiplex PCR, lists solely in-frame clones and lacks some. Among roughly 28,000 clones, over 85% were seen once, and the ten largest hold around 8.1%. V was pared by 5 bases and J by 1 base, with 2 bases between. Germline V gene sequence: CDR1 SGHVS, CDR2 FQNEAQ. The CDR3 sequence is 11 residues long. The data belong to a study of T cell responses to AZD1222 COVID-19 vaccine. Study findings and constraints: CD4 TCRs covered the whole spike, strongest at regions 160-218 and 743-854. Breadth and depth of Spike-specific TCRs rose after two AZD1222 doses. Reports say nearly half of spike-specific TCRs go after unmutated variant regions. Clonal diversity was possibly underestimated, and the donors were mostly white British, with more females.

The J gene is TRBJ1-1, the V gene TRBV7-8; D ambiguous. Sequences were derived from peripheral blood, sampled on day 0 of AZD1222 vaccination. The TCR originated in an adult in good health. CDR3 sequence: CASSRNTEAFF. The DNA for the CDR3 is TGTGCCAGCAGCCGGAACACTGAAGCTTTCTTT.